The rows below give T cell receptor beta chains drawn from one sample of a study of PD-1 blockade in classical Hodgkin lymphoma. Data came from immunoSEQ multiplex PCR; TCRdb stores just in-frame clones and leaves some out. The table records some 110,000 clones, approximately 89% of them present only once. Sequencing was performed on peripheral blood mononuclear cells (PBMCs), taken before the fourth cycle of nivolumab. The receptors come from a human donor with classical Hodgkin lymphoma. The CDR3 runs from the conserved cysteine through the conserved F or W.

J gene: TRBJ2-2
V gene: TRBV21-1
CDR3 protein: CASSAQQGCTGELFF

J gene: TRBJ2-5
V gene: TRBV6-5
CDR3 protein: CASSYGLAGVETQYF

J gene: TRBJ2-7
V gene: TRBV27
CDR3 protein: CASSLEATRAAYEQYF

J gene: TRBJ2-7
V gene: TRBV19
CDR3 protein: CASSRPSSGRTYEQYF

J gene: TRBJ1-1
V gene: TRBV18
CDR3 protein: CASSTLSAMNTEAFF

J gene: TRBJ2-3
V gene: TRBV2
CDR3 protein: CASLITDTQYF

J gene: TRBJ2-3
V gene: TRBV4-2
CDR3 protein: CASSQDPSSAGGTDTQYF

J gene: TRBJ2-1
V gene: TRBV18
CDR3 protein: CASSPAGTGGNEQFF

J gene: TRBJ2-7
V gene: TRBV27
CDR3 protein: CASSWTAAYEQYF

J gene: TRBJ1-2
V gene: TRBV30
CDR3 protein: CAWSPSRGVGYTF

J gene: TRBJ1-2
V gene: TRBV6-5
CDR3 protein: CASSYSIISGYTF

J gene: TRBJ2-2
V gene: TRBV11-3
CDR3 protein: CASSLVGGLPGELFF

J gene: TRBJ2-5
V gene: TRBV15
CDR3 protein: CATSRDATVQETQYF

J gene: TRBJ2-3
V gene: TRBV4-3
CDR3 protein: CASSQDKGHADTQYF

J gene: TRBJ1-3
V gene: TRBV28
CDR3 protein: CASSSQTGSSGNTIYF

J gene: TRBJ2-7
V gene: TRBV19
CDR3 protein: CASSIHPVTHEQYF

J gene: TRBJ1-1
V gene: TRBV28
CDR3 protein: CASSLARGGTRAFF

J gene: TRBJ2-6
V gene: TRBV19
CDR3 protein: CASSFGDSGANVLTF

J gene: TRBJ2-2
V gene: TRBV10-3
CDR3 protein: CAISESAGGTGELFF

J gene: TRBJ2-7
V gene: TRBV7-2
CDR3 protein: CASSLAGGTGGYEQYF

J gene: TRBJ1-5
V gene: TRBV6-5
CDR3 protein: CASSYSPSNQPQHF

J gene: TRBJ1-2
V gene: TRBV2
CDR3 protein: CASSLDRGTPRGYTF

J gene: TRBJ2-2
V gene: TRBV4-2
CDR3 protein: CASSQVGRAGSRDGGELFF

J gene: TRBJ2-7
V gene: TRBV14
CDR3 protein: CASSQEGGLAGSQEQYF

J gene: TRBJ2-5
V gene: TRBV6-5
CDR3 protein: CASSRETLETQYF

J gene: TRBJ2-7
V gene: TRBV13
CDR3 protein: CASSLGLAGGSYEQYF

J gene: TRBJ2-1
V gene: TRBV7-2
CDR3 protein: CASKRGSGTTNEQFF

J gene: TRBJ1-2
V gene: TRBV7-2
CDR3 protein: CASSLGGRVNYGYTF

J gene: TRBJ2-3
V gene: TRBV7-2
CDR3 protein: CASSPMADTQYF

J gene: TRBJ2-3
V gene: TRBV14
CDR3 protein: CASSRDRASDTQYF

J gene: TRBJ1-2
V gene: TRBV2
CDR3 protein: CASSEEGQARIGGYTF

J gene: TRBJ2-2
V gene: TRBV19
CDR3 protein: CASIGTGQSGELFF

J gene: TRBJ1-2
V gene: TRBV15
CDR3 protein: CATSRDKGVTGGYTF

J gene: TRBJ2-1
V gene: TRBV4-2
CDR3 protein: CASSQATGVRDEQFF

J gene: TRBJ2-7
V gene: TRBV29-1
CDR3 protein: CSVEEEMGTYEQYF

J gene: TRBJ1-4
V gene: TRBV6-6
CDR3 protein: CASSYSDQGRLFF

J gene: TRBJ1-1
V gene: TRBV2
CDR3 protein: CASSGQPNTEAFF

J gene: TRBJ2-7
V gene: TRBV30
CDR3 protein: CAWRWGELYEQYF

J gene: TRBJ2-3
V gene: TRBV5-1
CDR3 protein: CASRRGAGRMPDTQYF

J gene: TRBJ2-7
V gene: TRBV11-3
CDR3 protein: CASSLGLAGGEQYF

J gene: TRBJ1-1
V gene: TRBV13
CDR3 protein: CASSSRDRGLNTEAFF

J gene: TRBJ2-7
V gene: TRBV6-1
CDR3 protein: CASSESVGSNVYEQYF

J gene: TRBJ1-1
V gene: TRBV2
CDR3 protein: CASSEGGGRKAFF

J gene: TRBJ2-7
V gene: TRBV6-1
CDR3 protein: CASSEAGTGAYEQYF

J gene: TRBJ2-7
V gene: TRBV27
CDR3 protein: CASSTSGRALYEQYF

J gene: TRBJ1-4
V gene: TRBV18
CDR3 protein: CASSPREGEKLFF

J gene: TRBJ2-5
V gene: TRBV7-2
CDR3 protein: CASSLAGQGETQYF

J gene: TRBJ1-1
V gene: TRBV7-2
CDR3 protein: CASSYRQGVSTEAFF

J gene: TRBJ2-7
V gene: TRBV2
CDR3 protein: CASRGTGGPYPSYEQYF

J gene: TRBJ2-7
V gene: TRBV5-1
CDR3 protein: CASSLRRDRGDEQYF